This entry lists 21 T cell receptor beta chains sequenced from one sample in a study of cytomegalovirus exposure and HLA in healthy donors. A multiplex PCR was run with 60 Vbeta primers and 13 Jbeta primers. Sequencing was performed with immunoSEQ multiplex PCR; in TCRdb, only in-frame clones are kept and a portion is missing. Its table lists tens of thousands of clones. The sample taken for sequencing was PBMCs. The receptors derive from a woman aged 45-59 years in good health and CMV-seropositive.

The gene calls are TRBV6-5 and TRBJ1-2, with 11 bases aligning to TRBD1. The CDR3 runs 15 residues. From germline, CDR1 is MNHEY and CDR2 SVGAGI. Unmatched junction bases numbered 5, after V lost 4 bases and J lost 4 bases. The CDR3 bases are TGTGCCAGCAGTTTGGGACAGGGGGTCATCTATGGCTACACCTTC. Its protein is CASSLGQGVIYGYTF.

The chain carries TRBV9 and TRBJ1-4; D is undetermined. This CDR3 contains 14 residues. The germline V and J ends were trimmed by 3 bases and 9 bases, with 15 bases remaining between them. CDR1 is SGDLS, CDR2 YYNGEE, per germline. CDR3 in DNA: TGTGCCAGCAGCGCCTCTGACATGGCACAAAAACTGTTTTTT. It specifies CASSASDMAQKLFF.

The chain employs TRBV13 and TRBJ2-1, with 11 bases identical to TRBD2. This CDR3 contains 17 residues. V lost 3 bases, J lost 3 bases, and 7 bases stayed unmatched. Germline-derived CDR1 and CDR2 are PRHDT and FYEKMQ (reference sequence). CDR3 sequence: CASSFPSLAGGYNEQFF. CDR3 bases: TGTGCCAGCAGCTTCCCTTCCCTAGCGGGAGGCTACAATGAGCAGTTCTTC.

The CDR3 reads CASSPLGDEQFF. In nucleotides, the CDR3 is TGTGCCAGCTCTCCTCTAGGGGATGAGCAGTTCTTC. The chain employs TRBV18 and TRBJ2-1; maybe TRBD1 (5 bases). Germline V gene sequence: CDR1 KGHSH, CDR2 LQKENI. This CDR3 has 12 residues. The V and J ends lost 6 bases and 8 bases respectively, with 11 bases between them.

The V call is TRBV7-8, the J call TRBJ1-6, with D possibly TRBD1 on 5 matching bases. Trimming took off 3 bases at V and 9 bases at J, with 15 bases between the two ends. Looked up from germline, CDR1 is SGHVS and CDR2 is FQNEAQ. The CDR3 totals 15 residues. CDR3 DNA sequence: TGTGCCAGCAGCTTGTATACCGGGGGAGTTTCACCCCTCCACTTT. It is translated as CASSLYTGGVSPLHF.

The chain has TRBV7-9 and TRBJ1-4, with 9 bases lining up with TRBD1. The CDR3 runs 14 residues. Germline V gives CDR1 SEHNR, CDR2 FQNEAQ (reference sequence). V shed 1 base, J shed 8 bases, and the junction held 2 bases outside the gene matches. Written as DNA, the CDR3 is TGTGCCAGCAGCTTAGACAGGGGGCACGAAAAACTGTTTTTT. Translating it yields CASSLDRGHEKLFF.

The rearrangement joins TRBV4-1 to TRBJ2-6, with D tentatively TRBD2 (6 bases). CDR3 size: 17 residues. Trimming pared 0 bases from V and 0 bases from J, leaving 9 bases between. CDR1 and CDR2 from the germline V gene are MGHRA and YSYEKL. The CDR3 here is CASSQEMGGSGANVLTF. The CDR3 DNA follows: TGCGCCAGCAGCCAAGAGATGGGGGGCTCTGGGGCCAACGTCCTGACTTTC.

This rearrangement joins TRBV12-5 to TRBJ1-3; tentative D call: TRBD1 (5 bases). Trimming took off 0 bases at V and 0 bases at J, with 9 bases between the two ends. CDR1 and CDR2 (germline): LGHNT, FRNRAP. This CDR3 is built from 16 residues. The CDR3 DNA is TGTGCTAGTGGTTTGGTAACAGGCCCCTCTGGAAACACCATATATTTT. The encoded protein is CASGLVTGPSGNTIYF.

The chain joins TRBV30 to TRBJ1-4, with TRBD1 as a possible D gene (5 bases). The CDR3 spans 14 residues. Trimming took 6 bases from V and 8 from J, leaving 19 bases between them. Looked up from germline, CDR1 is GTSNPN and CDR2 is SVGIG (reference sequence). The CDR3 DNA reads TGTGCCTGTTACTCGACCGGGCGGGGGGAAAAACTGTTTTTT. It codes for CACYSTGRGEKLFF.

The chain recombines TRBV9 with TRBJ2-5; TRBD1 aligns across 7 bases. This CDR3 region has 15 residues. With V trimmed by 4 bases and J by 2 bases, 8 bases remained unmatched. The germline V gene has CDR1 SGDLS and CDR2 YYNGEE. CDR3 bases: TGTGCCAGCAGCCCACCGGGACAGCCACAAGAGACCCAGTACTTC. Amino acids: CASSPPGQPQETQYF. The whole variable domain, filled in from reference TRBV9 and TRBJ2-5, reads DSGVTQTPKHLITATGQRVTLRCSPRSGDLSVYWYQQSLDQGLQFLIQYYNGEERAKGNILERFSAQQFPDLHSELNLSSLELGDSALYFCASSPPGQPQETQYFGPGTRLLVL.

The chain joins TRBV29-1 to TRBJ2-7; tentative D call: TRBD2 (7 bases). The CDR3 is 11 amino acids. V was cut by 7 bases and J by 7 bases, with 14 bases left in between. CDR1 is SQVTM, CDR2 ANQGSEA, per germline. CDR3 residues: CSAGRGGEQYF. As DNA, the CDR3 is TGCAGCGCAGGTAGGGGGGGAGAGCAGTACTTC.

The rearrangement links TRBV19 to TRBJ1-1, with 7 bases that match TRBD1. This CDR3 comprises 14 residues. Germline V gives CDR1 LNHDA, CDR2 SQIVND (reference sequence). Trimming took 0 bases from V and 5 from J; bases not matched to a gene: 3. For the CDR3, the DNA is TGTGCCAGTAGTATAGATGAGGGGGCAACTGAAGCTTTCTTT. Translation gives CASSIDEGATEAFF.

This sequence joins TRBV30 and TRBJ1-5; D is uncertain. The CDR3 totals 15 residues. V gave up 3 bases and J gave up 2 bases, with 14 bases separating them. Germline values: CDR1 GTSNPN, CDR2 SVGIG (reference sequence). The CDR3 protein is CAWSPEGLGNQPQHF. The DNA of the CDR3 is TGTGCCTGGAGCCCTGAGGGTCTCGGCAATCAGCCCCAGCATTTT.

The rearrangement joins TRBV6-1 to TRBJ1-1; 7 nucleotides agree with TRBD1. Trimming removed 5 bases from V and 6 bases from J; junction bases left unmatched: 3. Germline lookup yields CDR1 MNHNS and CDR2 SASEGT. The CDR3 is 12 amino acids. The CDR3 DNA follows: TGTGCCAGCAGTCAACAGGGGTCTGAAGCTTTCTTT. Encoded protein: CASSQQGSEAFF.

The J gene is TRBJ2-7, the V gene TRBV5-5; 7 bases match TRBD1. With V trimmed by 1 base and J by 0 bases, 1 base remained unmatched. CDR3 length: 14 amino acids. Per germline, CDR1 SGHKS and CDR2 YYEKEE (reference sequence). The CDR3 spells CASSLPGGSYEQYF. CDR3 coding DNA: TGTGCCAGCAGCTTGCCAGGGGGCTCCTACGAGCAGTACTTC.

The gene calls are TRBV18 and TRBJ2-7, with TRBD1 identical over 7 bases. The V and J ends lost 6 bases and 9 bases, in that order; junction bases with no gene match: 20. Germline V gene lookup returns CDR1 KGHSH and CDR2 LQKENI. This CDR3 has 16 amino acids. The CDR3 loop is CASSQASGGSVTGQYF. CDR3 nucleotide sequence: TGTGCCAGCTCCCAGGCCTCAGGGGGTAGTGTTACGGGGCAGTACTTC. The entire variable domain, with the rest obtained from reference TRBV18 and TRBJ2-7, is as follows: NAGVMQNPRHLVRRRGQEARLRCSPMKGHSHVYWYRQLPEEGLKFMVYLQKENIIDESGMPKERFSAEFPKEGPSILRIQQVVRGDSAAYFCASSQASGGSVTGQYFGPGTRLTVT.

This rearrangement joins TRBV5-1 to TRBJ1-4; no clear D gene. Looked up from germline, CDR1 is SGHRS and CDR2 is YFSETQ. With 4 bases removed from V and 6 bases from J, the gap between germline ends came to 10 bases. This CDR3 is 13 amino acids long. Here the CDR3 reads CASSNESDEKLFF. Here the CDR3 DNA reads TGCGCCAGCAGCAACGAGAGCGATGAAAAACTGTTTTTT.

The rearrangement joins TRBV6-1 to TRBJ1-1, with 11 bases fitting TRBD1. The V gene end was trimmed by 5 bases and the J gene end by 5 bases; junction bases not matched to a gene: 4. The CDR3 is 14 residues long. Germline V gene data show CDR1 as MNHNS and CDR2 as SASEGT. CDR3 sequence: CASSPDRGRTEAFF. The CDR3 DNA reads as TGTGCCAGCAGTCCGGACAGGGGGCGGACTGAAGCTTTCTTT.

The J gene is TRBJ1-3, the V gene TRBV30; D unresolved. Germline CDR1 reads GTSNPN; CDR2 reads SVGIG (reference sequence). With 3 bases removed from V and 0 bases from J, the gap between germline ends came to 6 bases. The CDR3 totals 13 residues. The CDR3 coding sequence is TGTGCCTGGAGCCGGGGCTCTGGAAACACCATATATTTT. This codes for CAWSRGSGNTIYF.

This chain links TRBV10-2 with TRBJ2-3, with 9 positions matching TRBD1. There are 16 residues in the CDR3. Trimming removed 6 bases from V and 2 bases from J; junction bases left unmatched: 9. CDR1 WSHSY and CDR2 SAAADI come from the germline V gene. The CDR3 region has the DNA TGCGCCAGCAGAGATCCCGGGGACAGGGTCACAGATACGCAGTATTTT. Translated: CASRDPGDRVTDTQYF.

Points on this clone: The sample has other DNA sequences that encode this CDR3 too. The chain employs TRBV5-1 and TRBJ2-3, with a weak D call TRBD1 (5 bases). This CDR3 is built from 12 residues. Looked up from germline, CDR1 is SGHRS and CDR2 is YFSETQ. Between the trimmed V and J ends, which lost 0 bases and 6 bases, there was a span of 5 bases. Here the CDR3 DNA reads TGCGCCAGCAGCTTGGGACAGGATACGCAGTATTTT. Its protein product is CASSLGQDTQYF.